A single sample gave rise to the 19 T cell receptor beta chains below, sequenced in a study of a mutant IDH1 vaccine in newly diagnosed glioma. Only in-frame clones appear in the TCRdb table, and some are missing; sequencing was by immunoSEQ multiplex PCR. The sample holds approximately 35,000 clones, around 90% seen once. The time point: week 47, end of study. In the vaccine, a single dose held 300 ug of the mutant IDH1 20-mer peptide, along with topical imiquimod. The antigens these receptors bind are not known. Sample: PBMCs, taken from a glioma patient whose treatment included an IDH1 peptide vaccine. The receptor source for this set is a woman in her forties with glioma.

This chain uses TRBV6-6 with TRBJ1-2; maybe TRBD1 (6 bases). This CDR3 region has 14 residues. The V gene lost 7 bases and the J gene lost 1 base, with 13 bases spanning the gap. Germline V CDR1 and CDR2: MNHNY, SVGAGI (reference sequence). CDR3 region: CASNGQSFNYGYTF. In DNA form, the CDR3 reads TGTGCCAGCAACGGACAGTCATTTAACTATGGCTACACCTTC.

V is TRBV23-1 and J is TRBJ2-1; the match to TRBD2 covers 10 bases. TRBV23-1 is placed among ORFs of uncertain function. Losses at the gene ends were 4 bases for V and 3 bases for J; bases not matched to a gene: 3. The CDR3 totals 15 residues. CDR3 sequence reads: CASSRASGSYNEQFF. CDR3 nucleotide sequence: TGCGCCAGCAGTCGAGCTAGCGGGAGCTACAATGAGCAGTTCTTC.

V and J are TRBV7-9 and TRBJ2-7; 7 nucleotides line up with TRBD2. With V trimmed by 6 bases and J by 5 bases, 13 bases remained unmatched. CDR1 is SEHNR, CDR2 FQNEAQ, per germline (reference sequence). The CDR3 is 15 amino acids. CDR3: CASSPQGGSVNEQYF. In DNA form, the CDR3 reads TGTGCCAGCAGTCCCCAGGGCGGGAGCGTGAACGAGCAGTACTTC.

This clone was counted a single time. The rearrangement joins TRBV7-8 to TRBJ1-6; possibly TRBD1 for D (6 bases). The CDR3 extends over 16 amino acids. The germline gives CDR1 SGHVS, CDR2 FQNEAQ. Trimming pared 5 bases from V and 9 bases from J, leaving 20 bases between. The CDR3, as DNA: TGTGCCAGCAGCCTCGACCGACAGGCCCGGGGTTCACCCCTCCACTTT. It encodes CASSLDRQARGSPLHF.

The gene calls are TRBV5-1 and TRBJ1-1; D gene ambiguous. V was pared by 0 bases and J by 7 bases, with 22 bases between. The CDR3 extends over 17 amino acids. Germline V gene data show CDR1 as SGHRS and CDR2 as YFSETQ. The CDR3: CASSLALVSTEIGEAFF. The CDR3 DNA reads TGCGCCAGCAGCTTGGCACTTGTGTCCACAGAAATAGGTGAAGCTTTCTTT.

This chain links TRBV18 with TRBJ2-1; D might be TRBD2 (5 bases). Trimming stripped 2 bases from V and 2 bases from J, with 10 bases between. This CDR3 spans 15 amino acids. Germline lookup yields CDR1 KGHSH and CDR2 LQKENI. CDR3 region: CASSPTRKTYNEQFF. The CDR3 DNA reads as TGTGCCAGCTCACCAACTAGAAAGACCTACAATGAGCAGTTCTTC.

The chain carries TRBV30 and TRBJ2-7, with 9 bases aligning to TRBD1. Unmatched junction bases numbered 3, after V lost 1 base and J lost 2 bases. Looked up from germline, CDR1 is GTSNPN and CDR2 is SVGIG (reference sequence). The length of the CDR3 is 14 residues. CDR3 DNA: TGTGCCTGGAGTGGCGGGACAGGGACCTACGAGCAGTACTTC. It encodes CAWSGGTGTYEQYF.

The J gene is TRBJ1-1, the V gene TRBV6-5; tentative D call: TRBD1 (5 bases). Germline CDR1 MNHEY, CDR2 SVGAGI. Trimming took 11 bases from V and 4 from J, leaving 17 bases between them. This CDR3 contains 13 residues. The CDR3, as DNA: TGTGCCTCCTCCTACGGGGGGGGCACTGAAGCTTTCTTT. Its protein product is CASSYGGGTEAFF.

The V gene is TRBV7-9, the J gene TRBJ2-5, with 7 nucleotides matching TRBD1. This CDR3 is built from 15 residues. CDR1 is SEHNR and CDR2 is FQNEAQ in the germline V gene (reference sequence). The trim removed 5 bases at V and 0 bases at J, leaving 6 bases unmatched. As DNA, the CDR3 is TGTGCCAGCAGCCCTACTGACAGGGACCAAGAGACCCAGTACTTC. Its protein product is CASSPTDRDQETQYF.

The V call is TRBV9, the J call TRBJ1-2, with D possibly matching TRBD1 (6 bases). The CDR3 sequence is 18 residues long. V lost 0 bases to trimming and J lost 3 bases, with 21 bases between them. The germline V gene encodes CDR1 SGDLS and CDR2 YYNGEE. The CDR3: CASSVDRGAGVGDYGYTF. DNA for the CDR3: TGTGCCAGCAGCGTAGATCGGGGGGCAGGGGTAGGGGACTATGGCTACACCTTC.

V and J are TRBV7-2 and TRBJ1-2, with D unresolved. Deletions cut 6 bases from V and 2 bases from J, with 10 bases between. CDR1 and CDR2 from the germline V gene are SGHTA and FQGNSA. The CDR3 loop spans 13 amino acids. Here the CDR3 reads CASSPDTNYGYTF. CDR3 bases: TGTGCCAGCAGTCCTGACACGAACTATGGCTACACCTTC.

The V gene is TRBV29-1, the J gene TRBJ2-2, with D possibly TRBD1 on 6 matching bases. Trimming took off 7 bases at V and 6 bases at J, with 12 bases between the two ends. Per germline, CDR1 SQVTM and CDR2 ANQGSEA. The length of the CDR3 is 12 residues. The CDR3 nucleotides are TGCAGCGCAGACAGGACTCCCGGGGAGCTGTTTTTT. It codes for CSADRTPGELFF.

The CDR3: CASSVNRATNEKLFF. The CDR3, as DNA: TGTGCCAGCAGTGTCAACAGGGCGACTAATGAAAAACTGTTTTTT. V gene TRBV2 combines with J gene TRBJ1-4; D possibly corresponds to TRBD1 (6 bases). The CDR3 loop spans 15 amino acids. Trimming stripped 4 bases from V and 2 bases from J, with 11 bases between. CDR1 SNHLY and CDR2 FYNNEI come from the germline V gene.

V is TRBV13 and J is TRBJ1-6, with no clear D. The CDR3 has 13 amino acids. Trimming cost V 0 bases and J 8 bases, with 5 bases left between them. The germline CDR1 and CDR2 sequences are PRHDT and FYEKMQ (reference sequence). CDR3 amino acids: CASSLGGDSPLHF. The CDR3 DNA sequence: TGTGCCAGCAGCTTAGGCGGAGATTCACCCCTCCACTTT.

The chain uses TRBV6-4 and TRBJ2-7, with a weak D call TRBD1 (5 bases). The CDR3 sequence is 13 residues long. V was trimmed by 4 bases and J by 6 bases, leaving 13 bases between them. The germline CDR1 and CDR2 sequences are MRHNA and SNTAGT. The CDR3 reads CASSAQGSAEQYF. The CDR3 DNA is TGTGCCAGCAGTGCCCAGGGTTCGGCCGAGCAGTACTTC.

The chain's CDR3 is CASSYRWGANVLTF. In nucleotides, the CDR3 is TGTGCCAGCAGCTACCGCTGGGGGGCCAACGTCCTGACTTTC. The chain joins TRBV14 to TRBJ2-6, with D hard to call. This CDR3 is 14 amino acids long. Trimming removed 5 bases from V and 4 bases from J, with 9 bases in between. CDR1 and CDR2 from the germline V gene are SGHDN and FVKESK.

This clone was seen a handful of times. The CDR3 nucleotides are TGTGCCAGCTTTCAGGGTAGTAATACTGAAGCTTTCTTT. Residues: CASFQGSNTEAFF. The rearrangement links TRBV2 to TRBJ1-1, with TRBD1 as a possible D gene (5 bases). Trimming shortened V by 8 bases and J by 5 bases, and 15 bases separated the two germline ends. Germline lookup yields CDR1 SNHLY and CDR2 FYNNEI. This CDR3 is 13 amino acids long.

The chain uses TRBV11-1 and TRBJ2-6; no clear D. The V and J ends lost 6 bases and 0 bases respectively, with 18 bases between them. CDR1 is SGHAT, CDR2 FQDESV, per germline (reference sequence). The CDR3 has 18 residues. CDR3 loop: CASSPTSTSHSGANVLTF. As DNA, the CDR3 is TGTGCCAGCAGTCCCACGTCGACAAGTCACTCTGGGGCCAACGTCCTGACTTTC.

The V call is TRBV2, the J call TRBJ2-5, with TRBD2 matching 7 bases. The CDR3 is 15 residues long. Germline assignment: CDR1 SNHLY and CDR2 FYNNEI. J lost 5 bases, V lost 2 bases, and 8 bases had no gene match. The CDR3 DNA sequence: TGTGCCAGCAGTGAAAACGCGGGAGCGGGGGAGACCCAGTACTTC. This sequence encodes CASSENAGAGETQYF.